Following are 22 T cell receptor beta chains from one sample sequenced in a study of graft-versus-host responses after intestinal transplantation. Produced via immunoSEQ multiplex PCR; TCRdb's table is partial and in-frame only. The data show about 17,000 clones, 79% seen once. To release intraepithelial and lamina propria lymphocytes, the graft tissue was processed. Sample: ileum tissue, taken around 470 days after intestinal transplant. The receptor set was obtained from a human patient who received an intestinal transplant, so some T cells may come from the graft donor.

The chain couples TRBV5-6 to TRBJ2-5; 10 bases are a match to TRBD1. The J call is doubtful: the DNA matches TRBJ2-7 better. This CDR3 comprises 16 residues. Germline values: CDR1 SGHDT, CDR2 YYEEEE. The CDR3 loop is CASSNHPRTGGYEQYF. The CDR3 DNA sequence: TGTGCCAGCAGCAACCACCCAAGGACAGGGGGCTACGAGCAGTACTTC.

The rearrangement uses TRBV18 and TRBJ2-7; 8 positions match TRBD1. V shed 3 bases and J 5 bases; nucleotides not matched to a gene: 9. There are 15 residues in the CDR3. Germline CDR1 KGHSH, CDR2 LQKENI. The CDR3 sequence: CASSPPRTGTNEQYF. The CDR3 region has the DNA TGTGCCAGCTCACCGCCTCGGACAGGGACCAACGAGCAGTACTTC.

V gene TRBV20-1 combines with J gene TRBJ2-1; the D is unclear. This CDR3 is 11 amino acids long. V was cut by 6 bases and J by 6 bases, with 9 bases left in between. Germline assignment: CDR1 DFQATT and CDR2 SNEGSKA (reference sequence). CDR3 nucleotides: TGCAGTGCCATGACACTCAATGAGCAGTTCTTC. It is translated as CSAMTLNEQFF.

This chain uses TRBV15 with TRBJ1-4; tentative D call: TRBD1 (6 bases). This CDR3 contains 16 residues. V lost 0 bases to trimming and J lost 4 bases, with 12 bases between them. Germline values: CDR1 LNHNV, CDR2 YYDKDF (reference sequence). In DNA, the CDR3 is TGTGCCACCAGCAGAGATGGAACCAGGGGTAATGAAAAACTGTTTTTT. The encoded protein is CATSRDGTRGNEKLFF.

CDR3 sequence: CASSQMPGTGETQYF. In nucleotides, the CDR3 is TGCGCCAGCAGCCAAATGCCCGGGACCGGTGAGACCCAGTACTTC. The chain combines TRBV4-1 with TRBJ2-5, with D perhaps TRBD1 or TRBD2 (5 bases each). This CDR3 has 15 residues. Trimming took 2 bases from V and 5 from J, leaving 15 bases between them. CDR1 and CDR2 (germline): MGHRA, YSYEKL.

V usage is TRBV2 and J usage is TRBJ1-1, with unresolved D. The CDR3 is 14 residues long. The V end lost 4 bases, the J end lost 2 bases, and 11 bases lay between the germline ends. Germline CDR1 reads SNHLY; CDR2 reads FYNNEI. CDR3 in DNA: TGTGCCAGCAGTGCCAGTCCCCCCAACACTGAAGCTTTCTTT. This codes for CASSASPPNTEAFF.

The genes are TRBV7-2 and TRBJ1-2; D is unresolved. Trimming removed 1 base at V and 4 bases at J, with 10 bases between. Germline V gene data show CDR1 as SGHTA and CDR2 as FQGNSA. This CDR3 is 14 amino acids long. The CDR3 here is CASSLGLDGYGYTF. CDR3 in DNA: TGTGCCAGCAGCTTAGGTTTGGATGGCTATGGCTACACCTTC.

The chain combines TRBV10-3 with TRBJ1-1; the match to TRBD1 covers 9 bases. The length of the CDR3 is 17 residues. The J segment lost 3 bases and the V segment lost 4 bases, leaving 12 bases of the junction unmatched. Germline V gene lookup returns CDR1 ENHRY and CDR2 SYGVKD. CDR3 sequence reads: CAISGITGGAGDTEAFF. The CDR3 coding sequence is TGTGCCATCAGTGGAATAACAGGGGGCGCTGGGGACACTGAAGCTTTCTTT.

V and J are TRBV5-1 and TRBJ2-3; D uncertain. This CDR3 region has 14 residues. Germline lookup yields CDR1 SGHRS and CDR2 YFSETQ. V was pared by 4 bases and J by 0 bases, with 9 bases between. CDR3 in amino acids: CASSLQASTDTQYF. CDR3 sequence (DNA): TGCGCCAGCAGCCTCCAGGCCAGCACAGATACGCAGTATTTT.

The chain is built from TRBV7-9 and TRBJ2-5; D is ambiguous. CDR3 length: 14 amino acids. Germline V gene sequence: CDR1 SEHNR, CDR2 FQNEAQ (reference sequence). Trimming shortened V by 1 base and J by 0 bases, and 6 bases separated the two germline ends. In nucleotides, the CDR3 is TGTGCCAGCAGCTTAGTGGCGAACCAAGAGACCCAGTACTTC. Translating gives CASSLVANQETQYF.

This clone occurred once. CDR3 sequence: CASSLGGATGNEQFF. CDR3 DNA sequence: TGTGCCAGCAGCTTAGGGGGGGCGACGGGCAATGAGCAGTTCTTC. The V and J genes are TRBV7-2 and TRBJ2-1; D is tentatively TRBD1 or TRBD2 (6 bases each). The V end was cut by 1 base, the J end by 6 bases, with 13 bases between. The CDR3 extends over 15 amino acids. The germline V gene has CDR1 SGHTA and CDR2 FQGNSA.

The chain recombines TRBV15 with TRBJ2-3; 9 nucleotides align to TRBD1. V shed 0 bases, J shed 4 bases, and the junction held 5 bases outside the gene matches. This CDR3 spans 16 amino acids. Germline loops: CDR1 LNHNV, CDR2 YYDKDF (reference sequence). The DNA of the CDR3 is TGTGCCACCAGCAGAGAACCGGGACAGGGAGCAGATACGCAGTATTTT. As protein: CATSREPGQGADTQYF.

The CDR3 coding sequence is TGTGCCACCAGCAGGGGGCCGCGTGACGGAGCCAATGAGCAGTTCTTC. This codes for CATSRGPRDGANEQFF. The gene calls are TRBV15 and TRBJ2-1; tentative D call: TRBD1 (5 bases). Trimming took off 3 bases at V and 6 bases at J, with 18 bases between the two ends. CDR3 length: 16 residues. The germline gives CDR1 LNHNV, CDR2 YYDKDF (reference sequence).

The chain recombines TRBV7-9 with TRBJ2-5, with D perhaps TRBD1 or TRBD2 (5 bases each). The J call may not be correct, given that the DNA end is closer to TRBJ2-7. From germline, CDR1 is SEHNR and CDR2 FQNEAQ (reference sequence). The CDR3 has 13 residues. The CDR3 DNA sequence: TGTGCCAGCAGCATACGGGGCACCTACGAGCAGTACTTC. Translation: CASSIRGTYEQYF.

This clone was seen a few times. The chain is built from TRBV5-4 and TRBJ1-1; possibly TRBD1 for D (5 bases). The CDR3 totals 17 residues. Germline CDR1 and CDR2: SGHNT and YYREEE (reference sequence). V was pared by 5 bases and J by 0 bases, with 20 bases between. The CDR3 sequence: CASRPTPGLNMNTEAFF. CDR3 nucleotides: TGTGCCAGCAGACCTACACCGGGGCTCAATATGAACACTGAAGCTTTCTTT.

The CDR3 nucleotides read TGCGCCAGCAGTGGGCGGGGCGACTACAATGAGCAGTTCTTC. It specifies CASSGRGDYNEQFF. The chain employs TRBV10-2 and TRBJ2-1, with D possibly matching TRBD2 (6 bases). V lost 4 bases, J lost 3 bases, and 10 bases lay in between. The V gene's germline CDR1 is WSHSY and CDR2 SAAADI. This CDR3 has 14 amino acids.

The chain recombines TRBV5-4 with TRBJ1-1; possible D gene TRBD1, 6 bases. The CDR3 runs to 13 residues. The germline gives CDR1 SGHNT, CDR2 YYREEE (reference sequence). V was pared by 4 bases and J by 2 bases, with 9 bases between. Here the CDR3 reads CASSGGGNTEAFF. CDR3 bases: TGTGCCAGCAGCGGCGGGGGCAACACTGAAGCTTTCTTT.

In this sample, this clone turned up a few times. The V gene is TRBV10-3, the J gene TRBJ2-6, with D uncertain. The CDR3 extends over 13 amino acids. V lost 8 bases and J 0 bases, leaving 5 bases between the germline ends. Germline V lookup: CDR1 ENHRY, CDR2 SYGVKD. As DNA, the CDR3 is TGTGCCATCCAGCCCTCTGGGGCCAACGTCCTGACTTTC. This codes for CAIQPSGANVLTF.

The chain uses TRBV7-9 and TRBJ1-2; D not resolved. Trimming took off 1 base at V and 6 bases at J, with 6 bases between the two ends. The CDR3 runs 12 residues. The germline V gene encodes CDR1 SEHNR and CDR2 FQNEAQ (reference sequence). The CDR3 here is CASSLGADGYTF. The CDR3 DNA sequence: TGTGCCAGCAGCTTAGGCGCGGATGGCTACACCTTC.

J is TRBJ2-7 and V is TRBV7-9; TRBD2 matches 8 bases. Looked up from germline, CDR1 is SEHNR and CDR2 is FQNEAQ (reference sequence). J was trimmed by 2 bases and V by 5 bases; bases with no gene match: 8. This CDR3 has 15 residues. CDR3 sequence: CASSPGGGRTYEQYF. Here the CDR3 DNA reads TGTGCCAGCAGCCCCGGGGGGGGACGGACCTACGAGCAGTACTTC.

This chain joins TRBV28 and TRBJ1-2; D is unclear. V lost 3 bases and J 1 base, leaving 9 bases between the germline ends. This CDR3 contains 14 residues. Germline V gene lookup returns CDR1 MDHEN and CDR2 SYDVKM. CDR3 loop: CASSFGWVNYGYTF. The CDR3 bases are TGTGCCAGCAGTTTTGGGTGGGTTAACTATGGCTACACCTTC.

The chain joins TRBV4-1 to TRBJ1-5; D might be TRBD1 (6 bases). V was pared by 4 bases and J by 5 bases, with 15 bases between. The CDR3 extends over 15 amino acids. Per germline, CDR1 MGHRA and CDR2 YSYEKL. DNA of the CDR3: TGCGCCAGCAGCCGCGAAAACACAGGGTATCAGCCCCAGCATTTT. Translated: CASSRENTGYQPQHF.